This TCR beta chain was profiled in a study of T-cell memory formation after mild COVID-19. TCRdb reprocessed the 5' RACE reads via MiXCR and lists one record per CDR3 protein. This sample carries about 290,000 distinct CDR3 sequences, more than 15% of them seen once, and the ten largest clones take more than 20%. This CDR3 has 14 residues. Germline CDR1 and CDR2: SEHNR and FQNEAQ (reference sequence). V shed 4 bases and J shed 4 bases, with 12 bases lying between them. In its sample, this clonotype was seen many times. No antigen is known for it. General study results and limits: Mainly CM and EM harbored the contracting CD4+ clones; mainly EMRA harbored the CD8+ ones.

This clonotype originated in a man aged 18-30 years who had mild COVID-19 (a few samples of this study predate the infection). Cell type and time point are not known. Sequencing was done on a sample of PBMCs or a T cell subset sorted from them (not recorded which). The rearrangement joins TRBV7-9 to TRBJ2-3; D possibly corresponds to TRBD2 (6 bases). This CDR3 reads CASSSSGPADTQYF. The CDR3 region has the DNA TGTGCCAGCAGCTCCAGCGGGCCCGCAGATACGCAGTATTTT. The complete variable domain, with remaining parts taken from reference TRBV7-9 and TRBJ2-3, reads DTGVSQNPRHKITKRGQNVTFRCDPISEHNRLYWYRQTLGQGPEFLTYFQNEAQLEKSRLLSDRFSAERPKGSFSTLEIQRTEQGDSAMYLCASSSSGPADTQYFGPGTRLTVL.